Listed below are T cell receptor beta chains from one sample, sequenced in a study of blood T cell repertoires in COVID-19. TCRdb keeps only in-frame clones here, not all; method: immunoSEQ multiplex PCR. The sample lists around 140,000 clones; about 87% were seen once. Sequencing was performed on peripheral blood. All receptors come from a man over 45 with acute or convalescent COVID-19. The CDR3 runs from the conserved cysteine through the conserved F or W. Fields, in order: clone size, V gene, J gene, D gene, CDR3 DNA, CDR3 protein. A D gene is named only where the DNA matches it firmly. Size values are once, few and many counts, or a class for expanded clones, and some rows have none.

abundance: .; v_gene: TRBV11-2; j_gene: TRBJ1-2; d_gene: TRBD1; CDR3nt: TGTGCCAGCAGACATTCGAAGGGGGCGCTAGGCTACACCTTC; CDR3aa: CASRHSKGALGYTF
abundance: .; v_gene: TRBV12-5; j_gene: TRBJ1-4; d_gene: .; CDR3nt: TGTGCTAGTGGTTTGGCCGACAAACAGGAAGCAACTAATGAAAAACTGTTTTTT; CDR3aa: CASGLADKQEATNEKLFF
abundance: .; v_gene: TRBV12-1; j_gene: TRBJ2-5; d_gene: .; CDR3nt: TGTGCCAGCAGCTTTAGAGGGAAAGGAATTTGGGAGACCCAGTACTTC; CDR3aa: CASSFRGKGIWETQYF
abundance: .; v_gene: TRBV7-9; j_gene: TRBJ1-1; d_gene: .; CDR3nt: TGTGCCAGCAGCTTATCGGAAACAGGTGAAGCTTTCTTT; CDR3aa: CASSLSETGEAFF
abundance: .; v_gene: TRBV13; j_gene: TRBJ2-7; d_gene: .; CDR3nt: TGTGCCAGCAGCTATCGGACGGGGAACGAGCAGTACTTC; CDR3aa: CASSYRTGNEQYF
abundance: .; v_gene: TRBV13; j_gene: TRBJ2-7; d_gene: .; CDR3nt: TGTGCCAGCAGCTTTAGCGCGAGCGGCTACGAGCAGTACTTC; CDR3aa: CASSFSASGYEQYF
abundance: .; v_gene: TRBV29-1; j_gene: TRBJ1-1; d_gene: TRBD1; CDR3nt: TGCAGCGTCCGACAGGGTACGGGCACTGAAGCTTTCTTT; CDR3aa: CSVRQGTGTEAFF
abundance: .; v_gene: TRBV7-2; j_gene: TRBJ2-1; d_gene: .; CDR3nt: TGTGCCAGCAGCCTACAGGGCTTGGGCTCCTACAATGAGCAGTTCTTC; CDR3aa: CASSLQGLGSYNEQFF
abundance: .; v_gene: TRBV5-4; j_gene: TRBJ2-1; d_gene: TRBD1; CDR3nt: TGTGCCAGCAGCGAACGGACAGGTGGCTTCTACAATGAGCAGTTCTTC; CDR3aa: CASSERTGGFYNEQFF
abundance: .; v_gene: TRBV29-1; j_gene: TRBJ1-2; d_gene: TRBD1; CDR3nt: TGCAGCGTTGTGCCGGGACAGTATGGCTACACCTTC; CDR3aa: CSVVPGQYGYTF
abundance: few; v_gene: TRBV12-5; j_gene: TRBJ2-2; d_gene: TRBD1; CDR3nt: TGTGCTAGTGGCCACTCCCGGGACAGGGGGCACGGGGAGCTGTTTTTT; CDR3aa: CASGHSRDRGHGELFF
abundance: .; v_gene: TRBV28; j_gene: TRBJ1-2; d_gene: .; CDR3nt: TGTGCCAGCAGTTTAAGACTCTATGGCTACACCTTC; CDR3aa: CASSLRLYGYTF
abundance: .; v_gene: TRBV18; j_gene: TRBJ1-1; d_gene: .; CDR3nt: TGTGCCAGCTCACCAGAAAGGCCTGCGGTCATGAACACTGAAGCTTTCTTT; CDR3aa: CASSPERPAVMNTEAFF
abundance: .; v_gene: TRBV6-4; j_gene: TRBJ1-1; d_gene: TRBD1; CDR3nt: TGTGCCAGCAGGAAGACAGGGGGCAAGAGGACTGAAGCTTTCTTT; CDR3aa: CASRKTGGKRTEAFF
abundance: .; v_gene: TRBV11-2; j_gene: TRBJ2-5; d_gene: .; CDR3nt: TGTGCCAGCAGCTCGATACTGGAAGAGACCCAGTACTTC; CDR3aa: CASSSILEETQYF
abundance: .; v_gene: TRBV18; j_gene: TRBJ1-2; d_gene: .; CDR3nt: TGTGCCAGCTCACCGAACCGACAGACAACTAACTATGGCTACACCTTC; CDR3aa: CASSPNRQTTNYGYTF
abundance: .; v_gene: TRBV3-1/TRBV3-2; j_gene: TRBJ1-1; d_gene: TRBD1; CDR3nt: TGTGCCAGCGCACCGGGACAGGCTAACACTGAAGCTTTCTTT; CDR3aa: CASAPGQANTEAFF
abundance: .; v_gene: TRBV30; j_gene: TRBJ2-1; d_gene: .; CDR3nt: TGTGCCTGGAGTGTGCGTTACAATGAGCAGTTCTTC; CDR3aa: CAWSVRYNEQFF
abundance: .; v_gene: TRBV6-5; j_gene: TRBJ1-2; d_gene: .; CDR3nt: TGTGCCAGCAGTCCGACAGGCTTCAACGGCTACACCTTC; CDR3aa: CASSPTGFNGYTF
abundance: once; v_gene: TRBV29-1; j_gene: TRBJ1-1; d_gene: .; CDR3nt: TGCAGCGTTGTAGGGCAGGGCTATGAGCGAGCTTTCTTT; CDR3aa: CSVVGQGYERAFF
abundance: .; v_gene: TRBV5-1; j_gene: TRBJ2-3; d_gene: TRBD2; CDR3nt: TGCGCCAGCAGCTCAGGGACTAGTTCTTCCACAGATACGCAGTATTTT; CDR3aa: CASSSGTSSSTDTQYF
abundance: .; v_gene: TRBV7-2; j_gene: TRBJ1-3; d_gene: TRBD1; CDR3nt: TGTGCCAGCAGCTTAGGGGGACAGGGGGGGAACACCATATATTTT; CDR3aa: CASSLGGQGGNTIYF
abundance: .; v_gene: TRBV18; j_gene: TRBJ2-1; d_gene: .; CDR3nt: TGTGCCACCAGAACTACCAATGAGCAGTTCTTC; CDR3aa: CATRTTNEQFF
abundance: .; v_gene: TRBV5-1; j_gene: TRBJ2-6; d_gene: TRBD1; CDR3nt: TGCGCCAGCAGCTGGACGGGACAGTCGGGTTCCTCTGGGGCCAACGTCCTGACTTTC; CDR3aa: CASSWTGQSGSSGANVLTF
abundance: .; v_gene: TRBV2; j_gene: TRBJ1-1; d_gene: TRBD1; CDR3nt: TGTGCCAGCAGTCGACAGGGGGACACTGAAGCTTTCTTT; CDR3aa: CASSRQGDTEAFF
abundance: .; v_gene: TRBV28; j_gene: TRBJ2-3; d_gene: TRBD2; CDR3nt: TGTGCCAGCAGTTATCGACCGGGACTACCTGAGACTAGCACAGATACGCAGTATTTT; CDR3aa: CASSYRPGLPETSTDTQYF
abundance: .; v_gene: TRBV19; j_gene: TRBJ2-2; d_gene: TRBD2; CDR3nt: TGTGCCAGTAGTACACTAGAACTAGCGGTCGCGAACACCGGGGAGCTGTTTTTT; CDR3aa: CASSTLELAVANTGELFF
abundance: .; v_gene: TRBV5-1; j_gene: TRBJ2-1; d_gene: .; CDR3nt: TGCGCCAGCAGCTTAGCGGAGCCCATTTACAATGAGCAGTTCTTC; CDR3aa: CASSLAEPIYNEQFF
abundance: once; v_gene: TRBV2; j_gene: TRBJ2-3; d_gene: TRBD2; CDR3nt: TGTGCCAGCAGTCGACTAGCGGGGAACACAGATACGCAGTATTTT; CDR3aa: CASSRLAGNTDTQYF
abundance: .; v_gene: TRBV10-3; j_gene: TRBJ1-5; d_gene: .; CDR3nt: TGTGCCATCAGTGAGTCCTTCATTAGGCAGGGCGGCAATCAGCCCCAGCATTTT; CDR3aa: CAISESFIRQGGNQPQHF
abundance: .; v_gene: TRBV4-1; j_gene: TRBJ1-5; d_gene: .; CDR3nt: TGCGCCAGCAGCCAAGTGAGTCCAGGATTCAATCAGCCCCAGCATTTT; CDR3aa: CASSQVSPGFNQPQHF
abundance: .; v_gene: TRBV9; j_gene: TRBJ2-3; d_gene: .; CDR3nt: TGTGCCAGCAGCTCATCCACAGATACGCAGTATTTT; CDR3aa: CASSSSTDTQYF
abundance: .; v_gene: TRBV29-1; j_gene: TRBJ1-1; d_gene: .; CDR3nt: TGCAGCGCCCAGGCCGTACGGGAGGCTGAAGCTTTCTTT; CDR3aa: CSAQAVREAEAFF
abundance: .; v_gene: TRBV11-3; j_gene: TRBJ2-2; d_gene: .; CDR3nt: TGTGCCAGCAGCTTAGCAACCAGACTTACGAACACCGGGGAGCTGTTTTTT; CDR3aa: CASSLATRLTNTGELFF
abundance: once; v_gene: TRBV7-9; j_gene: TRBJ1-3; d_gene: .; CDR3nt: TGTGCCAGCACACCGAGCTCTGGAAACACCATATATTTT; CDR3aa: CASTPSSGNTIYF
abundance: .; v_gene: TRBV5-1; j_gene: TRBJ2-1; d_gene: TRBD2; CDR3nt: TGCGCCAGCAGCTTGGGCGGGAGGGCCCGGAATGAGCAGTTCTTC; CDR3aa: CASSLGGRARNEQFF
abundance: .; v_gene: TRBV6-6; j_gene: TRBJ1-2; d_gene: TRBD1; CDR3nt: TGTGCCAGCAGTTCCCCGGGACAGGGGGACTATGGCTACACCTTC; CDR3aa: CASSSPGQGDYGYTF
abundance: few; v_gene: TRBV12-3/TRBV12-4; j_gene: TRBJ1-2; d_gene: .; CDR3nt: TGTGCCAGCAGCCATGGGCCCAGCTATGGCTACACCTTC; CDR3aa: CASSHGPSYGYTF
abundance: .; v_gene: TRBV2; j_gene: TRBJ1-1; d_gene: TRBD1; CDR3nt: TGTGCCAGCAGAGCCGACAGGGGTACGAACACTGAAGCTTTCTTT; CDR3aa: CASRADRGTNTEAFF
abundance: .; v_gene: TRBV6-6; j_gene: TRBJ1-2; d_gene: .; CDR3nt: TGTGCCAGCAGTTCTCCATGGGGCGATGGCTACACCTTC; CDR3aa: CASSSPWGDGYTF
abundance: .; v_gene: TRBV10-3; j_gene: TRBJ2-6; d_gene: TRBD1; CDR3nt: TGTGCCATGAGACAGGGCTCTGGGGCCAACGTCCTGACTTTC; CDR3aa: CAMRQGSGANVLTF
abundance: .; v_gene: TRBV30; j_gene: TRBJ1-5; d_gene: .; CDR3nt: TGTGCCTGGAGTGTACTCCTAGTAATTAGCAATCAGCCCCAGCATTTT; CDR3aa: CAWSVLLVISNQPQHF
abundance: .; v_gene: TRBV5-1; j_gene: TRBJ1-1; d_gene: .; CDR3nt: TGCGCCAGCAGCCTGAGGTCACAGGGAGAGAACACTGAAGCTTTCTTT; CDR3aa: CASSLRSQGENTEAFF
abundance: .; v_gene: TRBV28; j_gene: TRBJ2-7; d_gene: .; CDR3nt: TGTGCCAGCAGTTTGGTCCGCGAGGACAGAACCTACGAGCAGTACTTC; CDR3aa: CASSLVREDRTYEQYF
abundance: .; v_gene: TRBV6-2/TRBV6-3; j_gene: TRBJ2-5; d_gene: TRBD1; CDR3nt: TGTGCCAGCAGTTCACAGGGGGCGCGGGAGACCCAGTACTTC; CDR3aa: CASSSQGARETQYF
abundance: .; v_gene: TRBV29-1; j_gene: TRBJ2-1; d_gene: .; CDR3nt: TGCAGCGTGGGAAGGGGGTATTTGGACAATGAGCAGTTCTTC; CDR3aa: CSVGRGYLDNEQFF
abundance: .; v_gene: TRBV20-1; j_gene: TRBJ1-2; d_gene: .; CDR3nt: TGCAGTGCTAGTACGGGAAACTATGGCTACACCTTC; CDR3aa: CSASTGNYGYTF
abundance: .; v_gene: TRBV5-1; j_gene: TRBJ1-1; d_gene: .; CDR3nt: TGCGCCAGCAGCTTGGTCGGTGTGAACACTGAAGCTTTCTTT; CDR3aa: CASSLVGVNTEAFF
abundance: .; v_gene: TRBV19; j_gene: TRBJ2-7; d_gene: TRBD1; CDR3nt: TGTGCCAGTAGTATAAGTACAGGGGGTGCCTACGAGCAGTACTTC; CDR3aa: CASSISTGGAYEQYF
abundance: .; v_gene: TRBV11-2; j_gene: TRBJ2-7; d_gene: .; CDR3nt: TGTGCCAGCAGCTCCCTATACAGGAACGAGCAGTACTTC; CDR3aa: CASSSLYRNEQYF
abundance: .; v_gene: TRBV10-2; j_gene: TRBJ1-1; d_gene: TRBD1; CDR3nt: TGCGCCAGCAGGTGGACAGGGAAGATGAACACTGAAGCTTTCTTT; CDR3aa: CASRWTGKMNTEAFF
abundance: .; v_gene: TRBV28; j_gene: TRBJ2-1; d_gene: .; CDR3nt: TGTGCCAGCAGTTGGGGCGGGAATTCCTACAATGAGCAGTTCTTC; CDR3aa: CASSWGGNSYNEQFF
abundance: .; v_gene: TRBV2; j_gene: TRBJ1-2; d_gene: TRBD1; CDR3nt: TGTGCCAGCAGTCCGGACAGGGGTCAGATCGACTATGGCTACACCTTC; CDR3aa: CASSPDRGQIDYGYTF